This entry concerns a single T cell receptor (beta chain). CDR1 and CDR2 from the germline V gene are KGHSH and LQKENI. This CDR3 spans 15 amino acids. The germline V and J ends were trimmed by 2 bases and 2 bases, with 10 bases remaining between them. This specimen comes from a study of blood T cell repertoires in COVID-19. Turning to the study itself: T cells, B-cell-depleted T cells, or PBMCs supplied cDNA or gDNA.

Only in-frame clones appear in the TCRdb table, and some are missing; sequencing was by immunoSEQ multiplex PCR. This table holds under 150,000 clones, more than 70% found once. The source material was peripheral blood. The chain recombines TRBV18 with TRBJ1-5; D possibly corresponds to TRBD1 (5 bases). This receptor was identified in a woman in her seventies who had recovered from COVID-19. This chain's CDR3 is CASSPGGVRNQPQHF. In DNA, the CDR3 is TGTGCCAGCTCACCAGGAGGGGTCCGCAATCAGCCCCAGCATTTT.